Listed here are 18 T cell receptor beta chains from one sample, sequenced in a study of blood T cells in healthy people across ages. A second PCR of 7 to 11 cycles used a sample-barcoded 5' primer and a J-beta primer mix. TCRdb re-analysed the 5' RACE reads in MiXCR, keeping a single row per CDR3 protein. Of about 640,000 distinct CDR3 sequences listed, roughly three fifths are singletons. The sequenced sample was blood. Every receptor here comes from a man aged 55 to 69 in good health.

The gene calls are TRBV3-1 and TRBJ1-2; TRBD1 matches 7 bases. The CDR3 is 14 residues long. Per the germline V gene, CDR1 is LGHDT and CDR2 is YNNKEL (reference sequence). V lost 0 bases, J lost 7 bases, and 5 bases stayed unmatched. The CDR3 DNA is TGTGCCAGCAGCCAAGATCCACAGGGGCGTGGCTACACCTTC. This gives the protein CASSQDPQGRGYTF.

As regards this clonotype: This may be a read error, as it is one base from a much larger clone. This chain uses TRBV15 with TRBJ2-3; perhaps TRBD2 as D (5 bases). CDR1 and CDR2 (germline): LNHNV, YYDKDF (reference sequence). CDR3 size: 17 residues. The CDR3 DNA follows: TGTGCCGCCAGCAGATACCGGGGTGCGGGCCGCACAGATACGCAGTATTTT. Protein sequence: CAASRYRGAGRTDTQYF. The full variable domain, in which reference TRBV15 and TRBJ2-3 provide the parts outside the CDR3, is DAMVIQNPRYQVTQFGKPVTLSCSQTLNHNVMYWYQQKSSQAPKLLFHYYDKDFNNEADTPDNFQSRRPNTSFCFLDIRSPGLGDTAMYLCAASRYRGAGRTDTQYFGPGTRLTVL.

V gene TRBV20-1 combines with J gene TRBJ1-1; tentative D call: TRBD1 (5 bases). V was shortened by 3 bases and J by 2 bases, with 10 bases between the two germline ends. The germline V gene has CDR1 DFQATT and CDR2 SNEGSKA (reference sequence). The CDR3 length is 13 residues. In DNA form, the CDR3 reads TGCAGTGCTAGTACAGGTTTTAACACTGAAGCTTTCTTT. Translated, it gives CSASTGFNTEAFF.

The chain is built from TRBV12-5 and TRBJ1-2; possibly TRBD1 for D (6 bases). CDR1 is LGHNT, CDR2 FRNRAP, per germline. This CDR3 is built from 15 residues. Trimming took 2 bases from V and 4 from J, leaving 14 bases between them. CDR3 loop: CASGLWGADPYGYTF. The CDR3 bases are TGTGCTAGTGGTTTGTGGGGGGCCGATCCCTATGGCTACACCTTC.

CDR3 region: CALRRHFGDPEQYF. CDR3 nucleotides: TGTGCCCTCCGCAGGCACTTCGGGGACCCCGAGCAGTACTTC. V usage is TRBV6-5 and J usage is TRBJ2-4; D assignment may be TRBD1 or TRBD2 (5 bases each). The J call may not be correct, given that the DNA end is closer to TRBJ2-7. CDR1 and CDR2 (germline): MNHEY, SVGAGI. CDR3 size: 14 residues.

In this sample, this clonotype turned up a few times. V gene TRBV6-2 or TRBV6-3 combines with J gene TRBJ2-1; no clear D gene. The CDR3 length is 13 residues. V was shortened by 0 bases and J by 10 bases, with 10 bases between the two germline ends. The germline V gene has CDR1 MNHEY and CDR2 SVGEGT. The CDR3 region is CASSYSQNREQFF. In DNA, the CDR3 is TGTGCCAGCAGTTACTCCCAGAATAGGGAGCAGTTCTTC.

This rearrangement joins TRBV29-1 to TRBJ1-2; weak D call: TRBD1 (5 bases). This CDR3 has 13 amino acids. Germline CDR1 is SQVTM and CDR2 is ANQGSEA. The V end lost 4 bases, the J end lost 4 bases, and 13 bases lay between the germline ends. In nucleotides, the CDR3 is TGCAGCGTTGTCGCAGGGTACGGCTATGGCTACACCTTC. It encodes CSVVAGYGYGYTF.

V usage is TRBV6-2 or TRBV6-3 and J usage is TRBJ2-1, with TRBD2 identical over 12 bases. Germline-derived CDR1 and CDR2 are MNHEY and SVGEGT. V was clipped by 1 base and J by 7 bases; unmatched bases: 11. This CDR3 is 18 amino acids long. The CDR3 loop reads CASSYLGASGGARNEQFF. The DNA for the CDR3 is TGTGCCAGCAGTTACTTGGGGGCTAGCGGGGGGGCCAGGAATGAGCAGTTCTTC.

V gene TRBV11-2 combines with J gene TRBJ2-5; D is possibly TRBD2 (6 bases). CDR3 size: 17 residues. Germline V gene lookup returns CDR1 SGHAT and CDR2 FQNNGV. V was trimmed by 5 bases and J by 4 bases, leaving 23 bases between them. The CDR3 DNA sequence: TGTGCCAGCAGCCCAAGCCCGGGAGACGGACGTCCAGAGACCCAGTACTTC. Protein product: CASSPSPGDGRPETQYF.

This CDR3 is CASSPDTSNEKLFF. The CDR3 DNA sequence: TGCGCCAGCAGCCCGGACACATCTAATGAAAAACTGTTTTTT. The chain employs TRBV5-1 and TRBJ1-4; D is perhaps TRBD1 (5 bases). CDR3 length equals 14 residues. The germline gives CDR1 SGHRS, CDR2 YFSETQ. Trimming cost V 4 bases and J 3 bases, with 10 bases left between them.

This clonotype appeared a few times. The chain carries TRBV15 and TRBJ2-1, with D possibly being TRBD1 (5 bases). In germline, CDR1 is LNHNV, CDR2 YYDKDF (reference sequence). The CDR3 contains 15 residues. Trimming stripped 0 bases from V and 6 bases from J, with 12 bases between. The CDR3 nucleotides read TGTGCCACCAGCAGAGAGGTGCAGGGCTCCAATGAGCAGTTCTTC. Amino acids: CATSREVQGSNEQFF.

The V call is TRBV20-1, the J call TRBJ1-2; 8 bases line up with TRBD1. With 4 bases clipped from V and 2 bases from J, the junction kept 3 bases outside the gene matches. The germline gives CDR1 DFQATT, CDR2 SNEGSKA (reference sequence). CDR3 length: 13 amino acids. CDR3 sequence: CSATGGANYGYTF. The CDR3 nucleotides read TGCAGTGCTACAGGGGGCGCGAACTATGGCTACACCTTC.

This chain uses TRBV5-1 with TRBJ2-3; 13 positions match TRBD2. The CDR3 loop spans 20 amino acids. CDR1 and CDR2 (germline): SGHRS, YFSETQ. V shed 0 bases, J shed 0 bases, and the junction held 10 bases outside the gene matches. This CDR3 is CASSLAVRTSGGTSTDTQYF. CDR3 in DNA: TGCGCCAGCAGCTTGGCCGTTCGGACTAGCGGGGGAACTAGCACAGATACGCAGTATTTT.

This clonotype appeared a few times. This chain links TRBV3-1 with TRBJ2-3; 8 bases map to TRBD2. The CDR3 sequence is 16 residues long. Germline lookup yields CDR1 LGHDT and CDR2 YNNKEL (reference sequence). V lost 2 bases to trimming and J lost 7 bases; unmatched junction nucleotides: 11. The DNA of the CDR3 is TGTGCCAGCAGCCAAAAAGGGGGACTAGAAAGGTATACGCAGTATTTT. It translates to CASSQKGGLERYTQYF.

Only a few counts were recorded for this clonotype. This sequence joins TRBV11-2 and TRBJ2-5; 11 bases are shared with TRBD2. The ends lost 6 bases at V and 3 bases at J; junction bases unmatched: 6. This CDR3 comprises 15 residues. Germline V gives CDR1 SGHAT, CDR2 FQNNGV. Here the CDR3 DNA reads TGTGCCAGCAGACTGACTAGCGGGGCAAAAGAGACCCAGTACTTC. Its protein product is CASRLTSGAKETQYF.

This chain uses TRBV12-3 or TRBV12-4 with TRBJ2-2; 7 nucleotides agree with TRBD1. CDR3 length equals 14 residues. The V and J ends lost 11 bases and 1 base, in that order; junction bases with no gene match: 7. CDR3 sequence reads: CASRQGVNTGELFF. The CDR3, as DNA: TGTGCCTCGAGACAGGGCGTGAACACCGGGGAGCTGTTTTTT.

V and J are TRBV11-2 and TRBJ2-2; no definite D call. The CDR3 is 13 amino acids. V gave up 2 bases and J gave up 6 bases, with 7 bases separating them. The germline CDR1 and CDR2 sequences are SGHAT and FQNNGV. The CDR3 loop reads CASSLLGAGELFF. The CDR3 region has the DNA TGTGCCAGCAGCTTATTGGGTGCCGGGGAGCTGTTTTTT.

The rearrangement links TRBV3-1 to TRBJ2-1; 8 bases align to TRBD2. Trimming removed 0 bases from V and 4 bases from J; junction bases left unmatched: 5. This CDR3 has 16 residues. From germline, CDR1 is LGHDT and CDR2 YNNKEL (reference sequence). The CDR3 loop is CASSQDVAGTYNEQFF. The CDR3 DNA reads TGTGCCAGCAGCCAAGACGTAGCGGGGACGTACAATGAGCAGTTCTTC.